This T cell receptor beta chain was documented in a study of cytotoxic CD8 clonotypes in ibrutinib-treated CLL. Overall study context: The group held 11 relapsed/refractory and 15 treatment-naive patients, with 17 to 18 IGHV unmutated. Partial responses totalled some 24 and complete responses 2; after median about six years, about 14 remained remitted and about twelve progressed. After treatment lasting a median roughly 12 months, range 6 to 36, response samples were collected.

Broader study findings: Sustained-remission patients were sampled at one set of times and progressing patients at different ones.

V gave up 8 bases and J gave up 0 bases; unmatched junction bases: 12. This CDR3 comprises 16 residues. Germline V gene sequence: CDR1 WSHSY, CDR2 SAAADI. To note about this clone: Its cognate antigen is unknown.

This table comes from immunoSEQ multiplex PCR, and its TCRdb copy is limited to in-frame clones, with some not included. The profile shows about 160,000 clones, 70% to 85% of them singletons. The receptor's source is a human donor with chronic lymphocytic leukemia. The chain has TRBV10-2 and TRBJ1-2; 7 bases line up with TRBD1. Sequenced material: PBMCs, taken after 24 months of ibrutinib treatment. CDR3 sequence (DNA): TGCGCCAGCGGTTCCGGCAGGGGGGCTCCTAACTATGGCTACACCTTC. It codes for CASGSGRGAPNYGYTF.